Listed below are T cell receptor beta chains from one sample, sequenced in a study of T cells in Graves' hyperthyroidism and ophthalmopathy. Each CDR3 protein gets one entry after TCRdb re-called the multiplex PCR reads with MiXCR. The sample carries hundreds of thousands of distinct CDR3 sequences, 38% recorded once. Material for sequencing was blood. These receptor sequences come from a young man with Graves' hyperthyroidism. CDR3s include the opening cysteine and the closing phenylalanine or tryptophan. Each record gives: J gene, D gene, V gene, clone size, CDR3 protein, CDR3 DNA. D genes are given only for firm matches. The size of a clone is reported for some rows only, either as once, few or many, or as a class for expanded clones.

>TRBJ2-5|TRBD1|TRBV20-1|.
CSVVGFGQGPETQYF
TGCAGCGTTGTAGGCTTCGGACAGGGCCCAGAGACCCAGTACTTC
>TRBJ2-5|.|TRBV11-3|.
CASSLIAQETQYF
TGTGCCAGCAGCCTTATCGCCCAAGAGACCCAGTACTTC
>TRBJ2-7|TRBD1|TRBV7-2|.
CASSIGQGFIWEYF
TGTGCCAGCAGCATAGGACAGGGGTTCATCTGGGAGTACTTC
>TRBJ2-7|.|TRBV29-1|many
CSVGTSGEQYF
TGCAGCGTCGGGACTTCAGGCGAGCAGTACTTC
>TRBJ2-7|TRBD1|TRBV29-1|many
CSVLRDRGSGEQYF
TGCAGCGTCCTCCGGGACAGGGGTAGTGGGGAGCAGTACTTC
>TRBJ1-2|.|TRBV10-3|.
CASSPPGRPYGYTF
TGTGCCAGCAGTCCTCCGGGACGTCCGTATGGCTACACCTTC
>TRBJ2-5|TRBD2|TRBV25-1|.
CASSPGAGVEAQYF
TGTGCCAGCTCCCCCGGGGCGGGGGTTGAGGCCCAGTACTTC
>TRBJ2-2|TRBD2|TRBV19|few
CASSPWTSRTTGELFF
TGTGCCAGTAGTCCCTGGACTAGCAGGACGACCGGGGAGCTGTTTTTT
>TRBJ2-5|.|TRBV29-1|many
CSVEARDETQYF
TGCAGCGTTGAAGCCAGGGACGAGACCCAGTACTTC
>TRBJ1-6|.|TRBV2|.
CASSDKAGWGSYNSPLHF
TGTGCCAGCAGTGATAAGGCAGGGTGGGGCTCCTATAATTCACCCCTCCACTTT
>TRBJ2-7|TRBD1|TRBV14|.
CASSQASTGVYEQYF
TGTGCCAGCAGCCAAGCCTCAACAGGGGTGTACGAGCAGTACTTC
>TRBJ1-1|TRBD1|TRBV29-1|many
CSVDGTGGGGTEAFF
TGCAGCGTTGATGGGACAGGGGGCGGAGGGACTGAAGCTTTCTTT
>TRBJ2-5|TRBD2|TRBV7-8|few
CASSVVLAGGQETQYF
TGTGCCAGCAGCGTAGTACTAGCGGGGGGCCAAGAGACCCAGTACTTC
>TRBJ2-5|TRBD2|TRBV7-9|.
CASSGYLAGKTNQETQYF
TGTGCCAGCAGCGGCTACCTAGCGGGAAAAACCAACCAAGAGACCCAGTACTTC
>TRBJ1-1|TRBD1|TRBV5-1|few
CASSMTGMGGNTEAFF
TGCGCCAGCAGCATGACAGGGATGGGAGGTAACACTGAAGCTTTCTTT
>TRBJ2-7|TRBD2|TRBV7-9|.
CASSSPSQAGGYEQYF
TGTGCCAGCAGCTCCCCGAGCCAAGCGGGAGGTTACGAGCAGTACTTC
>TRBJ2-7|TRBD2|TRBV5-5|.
CASRLEVAGDYEQYF
TGTGCCAGCAGACTTGAAGTAGCGGGGGACTACGAGCAGTACTTC
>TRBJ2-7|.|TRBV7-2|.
CASSSLSPPPYEQYF
TGTGCCAGCAGTTCCCTAAGTCCCCCCCCCTACGAGCAGTACTTC
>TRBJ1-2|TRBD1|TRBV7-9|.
CASSLVDRSYANYGYTF
TGTGCCAGCAGCTTAGTGGACAGGTCTTACGCTAACTATGGCTACACCTTC
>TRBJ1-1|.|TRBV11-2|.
CASSQMQDTEAFF
TGTGCCAGCAGCCAGATGCAGGACACTGAAGCTTTCTTT
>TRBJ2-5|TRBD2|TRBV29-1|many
CSVGLAGEETQYF
TGCAGCGTTGGCCTAGCGGGAGAAGAGACCCAGTACTTC
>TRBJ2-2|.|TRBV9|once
CASSQAERTGELFF
TGCGCCAGCAGCCAGGCCGAAAGAACCGGGGAGCTGTTTTTT
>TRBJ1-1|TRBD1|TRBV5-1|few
CASSRSGGEAEAFF
TGCGCCAGCAGCCGTTCAGGGGGCGAAGCTGAAGCTTTCTTT
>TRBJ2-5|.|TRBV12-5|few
CASGLTQETQYF
TGTGCTAGTGGTTTGACACAAGAGACCCAGTACTTC
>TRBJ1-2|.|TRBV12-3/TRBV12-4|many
CASSSPVLLGYGYTF
TGTGCCAGCAGTTCCCCCGTTCTACTGGGGTATGGCTACACCTTC
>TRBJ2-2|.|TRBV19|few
CASSMRGYTGELFF
TGTGCCAGTAGTATGAGAGGATACACCGGGGAGCTGTTTTTT
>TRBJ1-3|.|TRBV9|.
CASSVQNTIYF
TGTGCCAGCAGCGTTCAGAACACCATATATTTT
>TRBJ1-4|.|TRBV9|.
CASSPAIEREKLFF
TGTGCCAGCAGCCCGGCCATTGAACGGGAAAAACTGTTTTTT